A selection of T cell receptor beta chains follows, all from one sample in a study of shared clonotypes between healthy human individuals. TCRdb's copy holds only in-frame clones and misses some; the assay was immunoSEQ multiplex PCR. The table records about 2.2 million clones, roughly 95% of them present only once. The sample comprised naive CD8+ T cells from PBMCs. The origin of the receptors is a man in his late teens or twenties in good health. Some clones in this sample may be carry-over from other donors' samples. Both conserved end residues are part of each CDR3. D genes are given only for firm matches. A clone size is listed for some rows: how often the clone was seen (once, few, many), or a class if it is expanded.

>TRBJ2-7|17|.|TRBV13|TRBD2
TGTGCCAGCAGCTTAGATCAAGGCGGGAGGAAATCCTACGAGCAGTACTTC
CASSLDQGGRKSYEQYF
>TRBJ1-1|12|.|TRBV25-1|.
TGTGCCAGCAGTGAGTCGAACACTGAAGCTTTCTTT
CASSESNTEAFF
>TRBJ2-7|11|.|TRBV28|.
TGTGCCAGCAGGGACCTAGTGGAGCAGTACTTC
CASRDLVEQYF
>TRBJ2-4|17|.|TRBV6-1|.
TGTGCCAGCAGTGAACAAGCAGCCGCCTTAGCCAAAAGCATTCAGTACTTC
CASSEQAAALAKSIQYF
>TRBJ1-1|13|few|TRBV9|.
TGTGCCAGCAGCGGAAGAACCGACCTTGAAGCTTTCTTT
CASSGRTDLEAFF
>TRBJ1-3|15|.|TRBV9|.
TGTGCCAGCAGCCCAAGCGGGGCAGGGCCGAACACCATATATTTT
CASSPSGAGPNTIYF
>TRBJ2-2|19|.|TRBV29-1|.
TGCAGCGTTGAAGATCGGGGCCGAAGGGGACGGGGAAACACCGGGGAGCTGTTTTTT
CSVEDRGRRGRGNTGELFF
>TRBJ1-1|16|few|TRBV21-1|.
TGTGCCAGCAGCAAAGGCGGGGAACACTTCCCCACTGAAGCTTTCTTT
CASSKGGEHFPTEAFF
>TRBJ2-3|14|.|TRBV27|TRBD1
TGTGCCAGCGCCCCGGGACAGGGGGTAGATACGCAGTATTTT
CASAPGQGVDTQYF
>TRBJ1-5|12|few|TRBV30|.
TGTGCCTGGAGTCCCGGGGGGCAGCCCCAGCATTTT
CAWSPGGQPQHF
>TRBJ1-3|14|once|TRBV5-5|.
TGTGCCAGCAGCGCGAGGGGGACTGGAAACACCATATATTTT
CASSARGTGNTIYF
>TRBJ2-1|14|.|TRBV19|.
TGTGCCAGTAGTATTGAGTCGGGGAACAATGAGCAGTTCTTC
CASSIESGNNEQFF
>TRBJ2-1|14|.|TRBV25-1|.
TGTGCCAGCAGTGATGGGGCTGGCTGGGATGAGCAGTTCTTC
CASSDGAGWDEQFF
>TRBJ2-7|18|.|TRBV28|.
TGTGCCAGCAGTCCTGGGCCACCCGCAGGCGGTGCGAACTACGAGCAGTACTTC
CASSPGPPAGGANYEQYF
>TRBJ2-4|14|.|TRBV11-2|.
TGTGCCAGCAGCTCCCCATCCGCCAAAAACATTCAGTACTTC
CASSSPSAKNIQYF
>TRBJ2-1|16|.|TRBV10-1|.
TGCGCCAGCAGTGACCCGGGACTCACCGGTGACAATGAGCAGTTCTTC
CASSDPGLTGDNEQFF
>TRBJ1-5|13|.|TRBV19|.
TGTGCCAGCGGGGGGTTCGGTAATCAGCCCCAGCATTTT
CASGGFGNQPQHF
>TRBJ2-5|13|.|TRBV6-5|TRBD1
TGTGCCAGCAGTTGGGACAGTGAAGAGACCCAGTACTTC
CASSWDSEETQYF
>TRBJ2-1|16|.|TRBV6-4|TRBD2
TGTGCCAGCAGTCCGGGACTAGCGGGAGTTAACAATGAGCAGTTCTTC
CASSPGLAGVNNEQFF
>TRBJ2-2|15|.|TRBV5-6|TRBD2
TGTGCCAGCAGCTCAGCGGGGGGGGACACCGGGGAGCTGTTTTTT
CASSSAGGDTGELFF
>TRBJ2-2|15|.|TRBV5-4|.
TGTGCCAGCAGCTTGGCCAGGCTAGGGCCCGGGGAGCTGTTTTTT
CASSLARLGPGELFF
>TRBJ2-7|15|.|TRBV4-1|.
TGCGCCAGCAGCCAAGCCCACCCTTCCTCCTACGAGCAGTACTTC
CASSQAHPSSYEQYF
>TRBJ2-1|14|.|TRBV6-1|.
TGTGCCAGCAGTGAATTGCACGGGGCGGGCGAGCAGTTCTTC
CASSELHGAGEQFF
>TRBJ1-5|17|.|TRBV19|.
TGTGCCAGTAGTGCCCCCGGCCGAGACTATAGCAATCAGCCCCAGCATTTT
CASSAPGRDYSNQPQHF
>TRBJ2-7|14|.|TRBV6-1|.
TGTGCCAGCAGTCCTAGGGACGACTCCTACGAGCAGTACTTC
CASSPRDDSYEQYF
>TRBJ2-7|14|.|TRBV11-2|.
TGTGCCAGCAGCCACTCCGCCAACCAGTACGAGCAGTACTTC
CASSHSANQYEQYF
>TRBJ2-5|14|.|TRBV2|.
TGTGCCAGCAATTACGGGACGGGCCAAGAGACCCAGTACTTC
CASNYGTGQETQYF
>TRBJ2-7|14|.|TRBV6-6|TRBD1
TGTGCCAGCAGTTACAGGGACAGGGTCCACGAGCAGTACTTC
CASSYRDRVHEQYF